These 22 T cell receptor beta chains share one sample of origin, sequenced in a study of cytomegalovirus exposure and HLA in healthy donors. Researchers ran the PCR with 60 Vbeta and 13 Jbeta primers. Libraries were prepared by immunoSEQ multiplex PCR; TCRdb keeps only in-frame clonotypes and omits some of them. Listed are some 64,000 clones; approximately 1.8% falls within the top ten. Sample: PBMCs. These receptors were collected from a woman aged 25 to 39 in good health and CMV-seronegative.

CDR3 DNA: TGCAGTGCTAAGCCGGGACAAACGCAGTATTTT. It codes for CSAKPGQTQYF. V usage is TRBV20-1 and J usage is TRBJ2-3; D might be TRBD1 (6 bases). Germline V gene lookup returns CDR1 DFQATT and CDR2 SNEGSKA (reference sequence). The CDR3 is made up of 11 amino acids. The germline V and J ends were trimmed by 4 bases and 9 bases, with 11 bases remaining between them.

The chain combines TRBV7-9 with TRBJ1-3, with TRBD1 matching 8 bases. The germline V gene has CDR1 SEHNR and CDR2 FQNEAQ (reference sequence). V lost 5 bases and J lost 3; bases outside the gene matches: 12. The CDR3 is 17 residues long. The DNA of the CDR3 is TGTGCCAGCAGCCCCCAATTGGGACAGGTCAATGGAAACACCATATATTTT. Protein product: CASSPQLGQVNGNTIYF. The full variable domain, its missing parts supplied by reference TRBV7-9 and TRBJ1-3, is DTGVSQNPRHKITKRGQNVTFRCDPISEHNRLYWYRQTLGQGPEFLTYFQNEAQLEKSRLLSDRFSAERPKGSFSTLEIQRTEQGDSAMYLCASSPQLGQVNGNTIYFGEGSWLTVV.

On this clone: Other DNA sequences in the sample encode the same CDR3. This chain joins TRBV4-1 and TRBJ2-5; the D gene is possibly TRBD1 (6 bases). The CDR3 is 15 residues long. Germline-derived CDR1 and CDR2 are MGHRA and YSYEKL. V shed 1 base and J shed 3 bases, with 12 bases lying between them. Written as DNA, the CDR3 is TGCGCCAGCAGCCAAGCTACAGGGCCCGAAGAGACCCAGTACTTC. It codes for CASSQATGPEETQYF.

The rearrangement joins TRBV9 to TRBJ1-1; weak D call: TRBD1 (5 bases). V was cut by 0 bases and J by 6 bases, with 6 bases left in between. The CDR3 loop spans 12 amino acids. The germline V gene encodes CDR1 SGDLS and CDR2 YYNGEE. CDR3: CASSVAGAEAFF. The CDR3 DNA follows: TGTGCCAGCAGCGTAGCGGGGGCTGAAGCTTTCTTT.

The CDR3 region is CASTDRGLETQYF. CDR3 nucleotides: TGTGCCTCTACGGACAGGGGCCTAGAGACCCAGTACTTC. The V call is TRBV30, the J call TRBJ2-5; 9 bases line up with TRBD1. CDR1 GTSNPN and CDR2 SVGIG come from the germline V gene (reference sequence). V lost 7 bases to trimming and J lost 4 bases; unmatched junction nucleotides: 7. The CDR3 has 13 amino acids.

V gene TRBV9 combines with J gene TRBJ2-1; 13 positions match TRBD2. The junction had 14 bases not matched to a gene; V was cut back by 3 bases and J by 8 bases. The CDR3 sequence is 18 residues long. The germline V gene encodes CDR1 SGDLS and CDR2 YYNGEE. The CDR3 region is CASSASEAGTSGIDEQFF. The CDR3 region has the DNA TGTGCCAGCAGCGCGAGTGAAGCCGGGACTAGCGGGATCGATGAGCAGTTCTTC. The whole variable domain, remainder taken from reference TRBV9 and TRBJ2-1, is DSGVTQTPKHLITATGQRVTLRCSPRSGDLSVYWYQQSLDQGLQFLIQYYNGEERAKGNILERFSAQQFPDLHSELNLSSLELGDSALYFCASSASEAGTSGIDEQFFGPGTRLTVL.

The V and J genes are TRBV14 and TRBJ2-3, with D maybe TRBD2 (6 bases). In germline, CDR1 is SGHDN, CDR2 FVKESK. V was trimmed by 4 bases and J by 5 bases, leaving 19 bases between them. The CDR3 totals 16 residues. Here the CDR3 reads CASSPRGTGVGDTQYF. The CDR3 DNA is TGTGCCAGCAGCCCCCGGGGAACGGGAGTGGGAGATACGCAGTATTTT.

The J gene is TRBJ1-1, the V gene TRBV29-1, with D perhaps matching TRBD1 (5 bases). The V and J ends lost 3 bases and 11 bases respectively, with 19 bases between them. Germline CDR1 reads SQVTM; CDR2 reads ANQGSEA. The CDR3 runs to 13 residues. The CDR3 sequence is CSVDPTGLKDAFF. The CDR3 bases are TGCAGCGTTGACCCCACAGGATTGAAGGACGCTTTCTTT.

The V and J genes are TRBV18 and TRBJ2-3; 9 positions match TRBD2. After removal of 6 bases from V and 2 bases from J, the junction contained 6 bases not matched to a gene. The CDR3 spans 15 residues. Germline CDR1 and CDR2: KGHSH and LQKENI. DNA for the CDR3: TGTGCCAGCTCCCTCCTAGCGGGACTCACAGATACGCAGTATTTT. Its protein is CASSLLAGLTDTQYF.

The chain joins TRBV28 to TRBJ2-7; D remains unclear. From germline, CDR1 is MDHEN and CDR2 SYDVKM. The CDR3 has 14 amino acids. V lost 7 bases to trimming and J lost 2 bases, with 15 bases between them. CDR3 nucleotide sequence: TGTGCCAGCACCCATAACCAGGTCCCCTACGAGCAGTACTTC. Its translation: CASTHNQVPYEQYF. Looking up the rest from reference TRBV28 and TRBJ2-7 gives the full variable domain: DVKVTQSSRYLVKRTGEKVFLECVQDMDHENMFWYRQDPGLGLRLIYFSYDVKMKEKGDIPEGYSVSREKKERFSLILESASTNQTSMYLCASTHNQVPYEQYFGPGTRLTVT.

This chain connects TRBV28 to TRBJ2-7; TRBD1 aligns across 9 bases. The germline gives CDR1 MDHEN, CDR2 SYDVKM. The CDR3 sequence is 14 residues long. The J segment lost 2 bases and the V segment lost 3 bases, leaving 2 bases of the junction unmatched. The CDR3 coding sequence is TGTGCCAGCAGTTTTGGGGACAGGGCCTACGAGCAGTACTTC. Protein product: CASSFGDRAYEQYF.

The chain carries TRBV28 and TRBJ2-5; D gene uncertain. The CDR3 is 12 amino acids. The germline V gene encodes CDR1 MDHEN and CDR2 SYDVKM. V dropped 2 bases and J dropped 5 bases, with 6 bases sitting between them. The CDR3 loop reads CASSLSAETQYF. The CDR3 DNA sequence: TGTGCCAGCAGTTTAAGTGCGGAGACCCAGTACTTC.

This chain connects TRBV6-5 to TRBJ1-2, with D perhaps TRBD1 (6 bases). Germline V gene data show CDR1 as MNHEY and CDR2 as SVGAGI. The CDR3 contains 14 residues. Trimming took 6 bases from V and 6 from J, leaving 17 bases between them. In DNA, the CDR3 is TGTGCCAGCAGGAACAGGGCCGCATTGAATGGCTACACCTTC. This codes for CASRNRAALNGYTF.

This sequence joins TRBV29-1 and TRBJ2-7, with TRBD1 matching 9 bases. The length of the CDR3 is 14 residues. V dropped 6 bases and J dropped 0; count of bases not matched to a gene: 6. The germline gives CDR1 SQVTM, CDR2 ANQGSEA. CDR3 in amino acids: CSVMTGGSSYEQYF. As DNA, the CDR3 is TGCAGCGTCATGACAGGGGGTAGCTCCTACGAGCAGTACTTC.

The chain combines TRBV25-1 with TRBJ1-1; TRBD1 might be the D (6 bases). Germline lookup yields CDR1 MGHDK and CDR2 SYGVNS. This CDR3 has 14 amino acids. V was pared by 10 bases and J by 2 bases, with 17 bases between. The CDR3 loop is CATSLGGGNTEAFF. Written as DNA, the CDR3 is TGTGCCACTTCCCTAGGGGGGGGTAACACTGAAGCTTTCTTT.

The V call is TRBV5-6, the J call TRBJ2-7, with 10 bases fitting TRBD2. CDR1 and CDR2 from the germline V gene are SGHDT and YYEEEE. V lost 2 bases and J lost 5; bases outside the gene matches: 4. The CDR3 covers 14 residues. The CDR3, as DNA: TGTGCCAGCAGCTTCAGCGGGAGGGTCCACGAGCAGTACTTC. It specifies CASSFSGRVHEQYF. Combining the CDR3 with reference TRBV5-6 and TRBJ2-7 gives the whole variable domain DAGVTQSPTHLIKTRGQQVTLRCSPKSGHDTVSWYQQALGQGPQFIFQYYEEEERQRGNFPDRFSGHQFPNYSSELNVNALLLGDSALYLCASSFSGRVHEQYFGPGTRLTVT.

The chain recombines TRBV30 with TRBJ1-4; 10 bases are shared with TRBD1. This CDR3 comprises 14 residues. The V gene's germline CDR1 is GTSNPN and CDR2 SVGIG (reference sequence). Trimming removed 1 base from V and 4 bases from J; junction bases left unmatched: 0. The CDR3 protein is CAWSGTGGNEKLFF. The DNA of the CDR3 is TGTGCCTGGAGTGGGACAGGGGGTAATGAAAAACTGTTTTTT.

The CDR3 coding sequence is TGTGCCAGTAGTATTGGACAGGGAATGGACTATGGCTACACCTTC. It translates to CASSIGQGMDYGYTF. The chain is built from TRBV19 and TRBJ1-2; 8 bases align to TRBD1. CDR1 and CDR2 (germline): LNHDA, SQIVND (reference sequence). CDR3 size: 15 residues. Germline trimming cut 3 bases from V and 3 bases from J; bases unmatched to any gene: 6. Full variable domain (remainder filled in from reference TRBV19 and TRBJ1-2): DGGITQSPKYLFRKEGQNVTLSCEQNLNHDAMYWYRQDPGQGLRLIYYSQIVNDFQKGDIAEGYSVSREKKESFPLTVTSAQKNPTAFYLCASSIGQGMDYGYTFGSGTRLTVV.

The chain recombines TRBV5-6 with TRBJ1-5, with D perhaps matching TRBD1 (6 bases). CDR3 length: 13 residues. Germline CDR1 and CDR2: SGHDT and YYEEEE. V was shortened by 0 bases and J by 11 bases, with 12 bases between the two germline ends. The CDR3 DNA is TGTGCCAGCAGCTTGGGAATCACAGGGACCCAGCATTTT. Translation gives CASSLGITGTQHF.

The chain uses TRBV5-4 and TRBJ2-7, with D possibly matching TRBD2 (5 bases). Germline V gene data show CDR1 as SGHNT and CDR2 as YYREEE (reference sequence). V was clipped by 0 bases and J by 8 bases, with 12 bases between them. The CDR3 extends over 13 amino acids. CDR3 DNA sequence: TGTGCCAGCAGCTTGGGCGGGCAAACTAAGCAGTACTTC. Its protein is CASSLGGQTKQYF.

The rearrangement uses TRBV4-1 and TRBJ1-2, with 12 bases fitting TRBD1. The CDR3 totals 15 residues. Germline V gene sequence: CDR1 MGHRA, CDR2 YSYEKL. V trimming: 6 bases; J trimming: 8 bases; junction bases outside the gene matches: 10. The CDR3 DNA reads as TGCGCCAGCAGGTCATTGGGACAGGGGGCGGAGGGCTACACCTTC. Protein: CASRSLGQGAEGYTF.

V is TRBV10-2 and J is TRBJ2-7, with TRBD1 matching 7 bases. This CDR3 has 15 amino acids. Per the germline V gene, CDR1 is WSHSY and CDR2 is SAAADI. V shed 0 bases, J shed 5 bases, and the junction held 7 bases outside the gene matches. The CDR3 loop is CASSESAAGGNEQYF. In nucleotides, the CDR3 is TGCGCCAGCAGTGAGTCGGCGGCAGGGGGAAACGAGCAGTACTTC.